This TCR beta chain was captured by sequencing in a study of blood T cell repertoires in COVID-19. Looking at the study overall: Researchers got acute and convalescent COVID-19 samples from the United States, Italy and Spain. T cells, B-cell-depleted T cells, or PBMCs provided the cDNA or gDNA that served as material.

In the original analysis: Amplification of reference gene primers was used by the study to estimate nucleated cell counts. TCRdb's copy holds only in-frame clones and misses some; the assay was immunoSEQ multiplex PCR. D and trimming were read from the DNA, whereas the V and J calls and clone size are those reported in that table. This sample carries 300,000 to 400,000 clones, about nine tenths of them seen once, and the ten largest clones take more than 5.5%. CDR1 SNHLY and CDR2 FYNNEI come from the germline V gene. The V end was cut by 4 bases, the J end by 0 bases, with 6 bases between. The CDR3 is 13 amino acids.

The receptor was isolated from a woman aged 70-85 years with COVID-19, enrolled during active disease. Specimen: peripheral blood. The rearrangement uses TRBV2 and TRBJ1-1; no definite D call. CDR3 sequence: CASSGLVNTEAFF. The CDR3 DNA reads TGTGCCAGCAGTGGGTTAGTGAACACTGAAGCTTTCTTT.